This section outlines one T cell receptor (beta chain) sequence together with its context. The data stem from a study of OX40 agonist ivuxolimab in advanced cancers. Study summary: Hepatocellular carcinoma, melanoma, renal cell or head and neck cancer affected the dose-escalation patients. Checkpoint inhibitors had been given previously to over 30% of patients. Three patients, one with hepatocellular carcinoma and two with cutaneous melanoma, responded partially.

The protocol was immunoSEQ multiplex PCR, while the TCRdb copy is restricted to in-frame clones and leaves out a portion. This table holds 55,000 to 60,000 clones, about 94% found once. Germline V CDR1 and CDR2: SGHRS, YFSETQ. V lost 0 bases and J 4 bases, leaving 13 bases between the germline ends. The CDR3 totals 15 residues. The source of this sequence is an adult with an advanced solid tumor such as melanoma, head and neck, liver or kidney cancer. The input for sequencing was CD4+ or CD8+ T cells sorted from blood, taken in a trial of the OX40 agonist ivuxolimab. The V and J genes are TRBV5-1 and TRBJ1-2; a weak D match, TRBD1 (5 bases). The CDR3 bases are TGCGCCAGCAGCTTGGCCGGTCCCGGGGGCTATGGCTACACCTTC. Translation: CASSLAGPGGYGYTF.